This T cell receptor beta chain was documented in a study of blood T cell repertoires in COVID-19. CDR3 size: 14 residues. The V gene lost 4 bases and the J gene lost 0 bases, with 10 bases spanning the gap. Germline loops: CDR1 SGHRS, CDR2 YFSETQ. Original processing methods: From reference gene primer amplification, estimates of nucleated cell counts were derived. The protocol was immunoSEQ multiplex PCR, while the TCRdb copy is restricted to in-frame clones and leaves out a portion. V, J and clone size were drawn from that table, and D and trimming were deduced from the DNA. The sample holds 110,000 or so clones, around 86% seen once.

The V gene is TRBV5-1, the J gene TRBJ1-2; weak D call: TRBD1 (6 bases). The sample taken for sequencing was peripheral blood. The TCR was taken from a man between 50 and 59 years old with acute or convalescent COVID-19. CDR3 DNA: TGCGCCAGCAGCGGGGGGGGCGCTAACTATGGCTACACCTTC. The encoded protein is CASSGGGANYGYTF. Full variable domain (rest looked up from reference TRBV5-1 and TRBJ1-2): KAGVTQTPRYLIKTRGQQVTLSCSPISGHRSVSWYQQTPGQGLQFLFEYFSETQRNKGNFPGRFSGRQFSNSRSEMNVSTLELGDSALYLCASSGGGANYGYTFGSGTRLTVV.